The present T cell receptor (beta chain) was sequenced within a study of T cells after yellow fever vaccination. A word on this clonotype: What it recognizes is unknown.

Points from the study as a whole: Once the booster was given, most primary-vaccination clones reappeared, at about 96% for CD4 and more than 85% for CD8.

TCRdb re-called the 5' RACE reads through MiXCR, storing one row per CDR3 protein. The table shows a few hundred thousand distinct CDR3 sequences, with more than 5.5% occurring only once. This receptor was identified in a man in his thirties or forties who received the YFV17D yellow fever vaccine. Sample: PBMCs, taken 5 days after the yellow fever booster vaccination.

The CDR3: CASRQTSVHEQFF. The CDR3 nucleotides read TGTGCCAGCAGGCAGACTAGCGTGCATGAGCAGTTCTTC. This sequence joins TRBV6-1 and TRBJ2-1, with TRBD2 matching 8 bases. V trimming: 6 bases; J trimming: 8 bases; junction bases outside the gene matches: 6. Looked up from germline, CDR1 is MNHNS and CDR2 is SASEGT. CDR3 length equals 13 residues.